This T cell receptor (beta chain) was sequenced for a study of vaccination effects on CD4 cells after COVID-19. In the ViraFEST assay, antigen-specific CD4+ clonotypes were identified by expansion after peptide-pool stimulation. It was after more than nine days of culture that CD4+ T cells were isolated. Prior SARS-CoV-2 infection was absent in the vaccine recipients, as shown by negative nucleocapsid antibodies. For this clone: What it binds is not known.

This CDR3 region has 15 residues. Trimming cost V 5 bases and J 7 bases, with 20 bases left between them. Germline CDR1 reads SGHAT; CDR2 reads FQNNGV. Data came from immunoSEQ multiplex PCR; TCRdb stores just in-frame clones and leaves some out. The sample yields 20,000 to 25,000 clones, approximately 74% seen once. The specimen comprised CD4+ T cells from PBMCs cultured with HCoV-NL63 spike peptides, sampled before COVID-19 vaccination. This chain uses TRBV11-2 with TRBJ1-2; possible D gene TRBD1, 5 bases. The sequence was obtained from a human donor who received a COVID-19 vaccine. The CDR3 region is CASSPRGVRLSGYTF. The DNA for the CDR3 is TGTGCCAGCAGCCCCCGGGGGGTCCGGTTAAGTGGCTACACCTTC. Complete variable domain (other parts from reference TRBV11-2 and TRBJ1-2): EAGVAQSPRYKIIEKRQSVAFWCNPISGHATLYWYQQILGQGPKLLIQFQNNGVVDDSQLPKDRFSAERLKGVDSTLKIQPAKLEDSAVYLCASSPRGVRLSGYTFGSGTRLTVV.